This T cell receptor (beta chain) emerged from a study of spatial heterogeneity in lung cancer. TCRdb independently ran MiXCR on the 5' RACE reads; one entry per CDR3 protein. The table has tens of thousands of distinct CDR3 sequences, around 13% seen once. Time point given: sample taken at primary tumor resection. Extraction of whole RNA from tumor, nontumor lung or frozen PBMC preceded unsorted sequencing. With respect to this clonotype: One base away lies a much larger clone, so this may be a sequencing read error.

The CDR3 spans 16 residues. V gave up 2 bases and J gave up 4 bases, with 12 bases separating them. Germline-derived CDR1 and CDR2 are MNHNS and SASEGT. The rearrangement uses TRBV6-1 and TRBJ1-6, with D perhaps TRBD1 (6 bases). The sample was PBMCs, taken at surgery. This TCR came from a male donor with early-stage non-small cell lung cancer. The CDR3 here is CASSEKEDSYNSPLHF. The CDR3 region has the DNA TGTGCCAGCAGTGAAAAAGAGGACAGTTATAATTCACCCCTCCACTTT.